This T cell receptor beta chain was captured by sequencing in a study of blood T cells in healthy people across ages. Study results and caveats: Roughly linearly, TCR beta diversity per million T cells fell as age increased.

Inclusive of both ends, the CDR3 amounts to 18 amino acids. As concerns this clonotype: Its antigen is currently unknown. No DNA is shown, since the ends of the CDR3 on it are uncertain; the CDR3 is the one TCRdb lists.

A second PCR, run for about 7 to 11 cycles, used a sample-barcoded 5' primer plus a J-beta primer mix. TCRdb passed the 5' RACE reads through MiXCR, listing each CDR3 protein once. This repertoire shows 1.2 million to 1.5 million distinct CDR3 sequences, 45% to 70% found once; its top ten account for roughly 6.3%. The sequence came from a man aged 18 to 35 in good health. Input material: blood. The chain employs TRBV21-1 and TRBJ1-1. TRBV21-1 represents a pseudogene. CDR3 in amino acids: CASSKDFGTGSMNTEAFF.